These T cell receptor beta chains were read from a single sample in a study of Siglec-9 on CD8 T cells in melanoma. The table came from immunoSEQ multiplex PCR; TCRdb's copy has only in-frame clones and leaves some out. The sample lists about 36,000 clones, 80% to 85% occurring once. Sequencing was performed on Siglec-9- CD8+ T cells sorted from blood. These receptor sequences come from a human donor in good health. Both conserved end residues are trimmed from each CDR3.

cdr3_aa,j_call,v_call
ATSKDRPFSTDTQY,TRBJ2-3,TRBV15
ASRQVIPTDTQY,TRBJ2-3,TRBV6-5
ASSFKRGDSSYNEQF,TRBJ2-1,TRBV12-1
ASSYTSGGSYEQY,TRBJ2-7,TRBV5-1
SVTGTSGGSGEF,TRBJ2-1,TRBV29-1
ASSQRGYQPQH,TRBJ1-5,TRBV28
ASSPGLSGANVLT,TRBJ2-6,TRBV7-9
ASSAQETQY,TRBJ2-5,TRBV7-9
ASSIYRAPSTDTQY,TRBJ2-3,TRBV7-2
ASSLFSRNEQF,TRBJ2-1,TRBV13
ASTRTGSSYEQY,TRBJ2-7,TRBV14
ASSPTPDGFYEQY,TRBJ2-7,TRBV4-1
ASSVDRGETQY,TRBJ2-5,TRBV6-5